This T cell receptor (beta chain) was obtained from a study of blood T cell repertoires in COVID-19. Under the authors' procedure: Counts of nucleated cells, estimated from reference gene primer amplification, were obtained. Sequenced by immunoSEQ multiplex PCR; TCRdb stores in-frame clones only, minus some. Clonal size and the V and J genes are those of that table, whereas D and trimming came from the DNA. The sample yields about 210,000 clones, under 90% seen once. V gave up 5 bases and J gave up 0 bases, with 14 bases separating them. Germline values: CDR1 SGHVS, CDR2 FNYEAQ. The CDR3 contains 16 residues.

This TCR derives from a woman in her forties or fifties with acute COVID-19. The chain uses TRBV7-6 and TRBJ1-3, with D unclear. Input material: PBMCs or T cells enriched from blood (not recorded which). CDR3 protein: CASSLLTQFSGNTIYF. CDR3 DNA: TGTGCCAGCAGCCTACTGACACAATTCTCTGGAAACACCATATATTTT.